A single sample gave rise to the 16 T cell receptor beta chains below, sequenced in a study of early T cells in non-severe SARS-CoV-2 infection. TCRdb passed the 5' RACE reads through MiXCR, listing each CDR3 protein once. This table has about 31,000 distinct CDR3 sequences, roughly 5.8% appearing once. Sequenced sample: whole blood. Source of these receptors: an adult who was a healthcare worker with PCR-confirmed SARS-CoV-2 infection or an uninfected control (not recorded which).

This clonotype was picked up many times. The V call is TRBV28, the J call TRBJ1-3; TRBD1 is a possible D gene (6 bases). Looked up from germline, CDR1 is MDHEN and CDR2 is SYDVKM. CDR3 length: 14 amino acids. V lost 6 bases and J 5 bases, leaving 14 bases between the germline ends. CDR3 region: CASSPLGGRNTIYF. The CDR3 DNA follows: TGTGCCAGCAGCCCTTTGGGGGGGCGAAACACCATATATTTT.

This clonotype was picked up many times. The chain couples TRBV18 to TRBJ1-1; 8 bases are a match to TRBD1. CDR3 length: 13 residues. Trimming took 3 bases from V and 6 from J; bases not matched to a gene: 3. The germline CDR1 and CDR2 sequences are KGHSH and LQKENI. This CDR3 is CASSPAQGAEAFF. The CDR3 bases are TGTGCCAGCTCACCGGCACAGGGGGCTGAAGCTTTCTTT.

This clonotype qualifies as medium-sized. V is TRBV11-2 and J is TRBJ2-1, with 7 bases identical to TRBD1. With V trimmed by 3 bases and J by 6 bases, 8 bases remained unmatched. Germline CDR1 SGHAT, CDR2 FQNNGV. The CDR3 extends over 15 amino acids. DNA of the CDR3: TGTGCCAGCAGCTTGGACAGGTGGGGGATCAATGAGCAGTTCTTC. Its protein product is CASSLDRWGINEQFF.

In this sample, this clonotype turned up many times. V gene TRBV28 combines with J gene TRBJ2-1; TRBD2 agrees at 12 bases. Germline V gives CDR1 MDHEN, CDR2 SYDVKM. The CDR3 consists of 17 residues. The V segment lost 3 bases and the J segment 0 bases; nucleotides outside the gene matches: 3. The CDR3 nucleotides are TGTGCCAGCAGTTTGGCTAGCGGGAGGGCCTCCTACAATGAGCAGTTCTTC. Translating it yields CASSLASGRASYNEQFF.

Here the CDR3 DNA reads TGCAGTGTGTCGGAGGGCAGCTCCTACGAGCAGTACTTC. Amino acids: CSVSEGSSYEQYF. V is TRBV20-1 and J is TRBJ2-7; D possibly corresponds to TRBD2 (6 bases). This CDR3 spans 13 amino acids. From germline, CDR1 is DFQATT and CDR2 SNEGSKA (reference sequence). V lost 7 bases and J 0 bases, leaving 13 bases between the germline ends.

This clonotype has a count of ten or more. The CDR3 DNA is TGCGCCAGCAGCTTGTTAGGACAGGGGGTACATGGCTACACCTTC. This translates into CASSLLGQGVHGYTF. The chain joins TRBV5-1 to TRBJ1-2; 10 nucleotides match TRBD1. The junction had 6 bases not matched to a gene; V was cut back by 1 base and J by 6 bases. The CDR3 has 15 amino acids. The germline V gene encodes CDR1 SGHRS and CDR2 YFSETQ.

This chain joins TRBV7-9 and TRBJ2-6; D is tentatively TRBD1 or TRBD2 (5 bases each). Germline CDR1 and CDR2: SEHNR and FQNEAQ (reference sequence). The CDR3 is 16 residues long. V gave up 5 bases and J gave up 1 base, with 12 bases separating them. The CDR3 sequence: CASSIRDPSGANVLTF. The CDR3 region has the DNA TGTGCCAGCAGCATTAGGGACCCGTCTGGGGCCAACGTCCTGACTTTC. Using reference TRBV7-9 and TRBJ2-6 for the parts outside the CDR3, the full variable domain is DTGVSQNPRHKITKRGQNVTFRCDPISEHNRLYWYRQTLGQGPEFLTYFQNEAQLEKSRLLSDRFSAERPKGSFSTLEIQRTEQGDSAMYLCASSIRDPSGANVLTFGAGSRLTVL.

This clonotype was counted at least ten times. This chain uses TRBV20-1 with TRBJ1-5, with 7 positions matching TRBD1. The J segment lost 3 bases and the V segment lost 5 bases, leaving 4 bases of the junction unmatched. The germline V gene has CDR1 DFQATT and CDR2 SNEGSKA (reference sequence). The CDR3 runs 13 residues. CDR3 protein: CSASQGVNQPQHF. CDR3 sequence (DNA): TGCAGTGCTTCGCAGGGGGTCAATCAGCCCCAGCATTTT.

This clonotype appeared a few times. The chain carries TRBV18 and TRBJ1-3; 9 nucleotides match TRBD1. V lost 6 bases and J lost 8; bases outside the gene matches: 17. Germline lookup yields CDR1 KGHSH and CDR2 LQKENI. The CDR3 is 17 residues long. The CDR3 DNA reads TGTGCCAGCTCGCCCTTCGACCCGACAGGGGGTATAGACACCATATATTTT. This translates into CASSPFDPTGGIDTIYF. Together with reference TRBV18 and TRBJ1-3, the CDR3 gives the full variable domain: NAGVMQNPRHLVRRRGQEARLRCSPMKGHSHVYWYRQLPEEGLKFMVYLQKENIIDESGMPKERFSAEFPKEGPSILRIQQVVRGDSAAYFCASSPFDPTGGIDTIYFGEGSWLTVV.

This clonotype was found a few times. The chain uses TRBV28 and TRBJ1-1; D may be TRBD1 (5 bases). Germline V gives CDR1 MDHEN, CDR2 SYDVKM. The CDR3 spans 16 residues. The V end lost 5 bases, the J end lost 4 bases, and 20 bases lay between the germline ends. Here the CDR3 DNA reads TGTGCCAGCAGTCCCGCCAGCCTGACGGGGGGCACTGAAGCTTTCTTT. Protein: CASSPASLTGGTEAFF.

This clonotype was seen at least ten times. CDR3 loop: CASSFGHEQFF. In DNA, the CDR3 is TGTGCCAGCAGCTTTGGACATGAGCAGTTCTTC. The genes are TRBV11-2 and TRBJ2-1; D uncertain. This CDR3 spans 11 amino acids. V was pared by 3 bases and J by 8 bases, with 5 bases between. CDR1 is SGHAT, CDR2 FQNNGV, per germline.

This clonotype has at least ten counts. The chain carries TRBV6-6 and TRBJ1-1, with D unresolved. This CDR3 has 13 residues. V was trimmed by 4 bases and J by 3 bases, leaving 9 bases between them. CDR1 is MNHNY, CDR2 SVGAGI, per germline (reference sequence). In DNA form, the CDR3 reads TGTGCCAGCAGTTCGGAGGCTCACACTGAAGCTTTCTTT. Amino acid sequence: CASSSEAHTEAFF.

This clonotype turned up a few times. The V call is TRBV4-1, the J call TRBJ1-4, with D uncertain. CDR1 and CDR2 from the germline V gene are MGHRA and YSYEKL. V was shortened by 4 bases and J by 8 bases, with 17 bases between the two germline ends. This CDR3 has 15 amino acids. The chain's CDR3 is CASSRTRSVGEKLFF. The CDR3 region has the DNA TGCGCCAGCAGCCGCACCCGGTCCGTGGGAGAAAAACTGTTTTTT.

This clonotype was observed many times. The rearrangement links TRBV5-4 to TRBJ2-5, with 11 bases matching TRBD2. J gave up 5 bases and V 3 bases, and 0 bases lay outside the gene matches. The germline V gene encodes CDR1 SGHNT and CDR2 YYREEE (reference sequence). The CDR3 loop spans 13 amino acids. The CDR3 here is CASSWTSGETQYF. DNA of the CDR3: TGTGCCAGCAGCTGGACTAGCGGGGAGACCCAGTACTTC.

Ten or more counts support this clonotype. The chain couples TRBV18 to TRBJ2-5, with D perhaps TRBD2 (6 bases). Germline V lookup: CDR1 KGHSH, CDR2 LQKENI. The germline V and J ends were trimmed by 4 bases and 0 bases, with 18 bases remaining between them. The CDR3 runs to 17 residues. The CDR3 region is CASSLSLALTNQETQYF. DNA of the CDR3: TGTGCCAGCTCACTAAGTCTAGCGCTAACCAACCAAGAGACCCAGTACTTC.

As DNA, the CDR3 is TGCAGTGTCTCACGGACTAGCGGGAGTAATGAGCAGTTCTTC. Its translation: CSVSRTSGSNEQFF. This chain joins TRBV20-1 and TRBJ2-1; the match to TRBD2 covers 13 bases. The V and J ends lost 7 bases and 7 bases, in that order; junction bases with no gene match: 7. The CDR3 extends over 14 amino acids. In germline, CDR1 is DFQATT, CDR2 SNEGSKA (reference sequence).